This T cell receptor (beta chain) was observed in a study of blood T cell repertoires in COVID-19. Whole-study context: Nucleic acid was either cDNA or gDNA, and it came from T cells, B-cell-depleted T cells, or PBMCs.

CDR3 size: 13 residues. V gave up 7 bases and J gave up 1 base, with 11 bases separating them. Germline CDR1 and CDR2: SGHRS and YFSETQ. TCRdb's copy holds only in-frame clones and misses some; the assay was immunoSEQ multiplex PCR. Of fewer than 120,000 clones listed, roughly 91% are singletons. The receptor was isolated from a woman in her fifties or sixties with acute or convalescent COVID-19. The source material was peripheral blood. The genes are TRBV5-1 and TRBJ1-2; D unresolved. CDR3 protein: CASSTTSNYGYTF. DNA of the CDR3: TGCGCCAGCTCTACTACAAGTAACTATGGCTACACCTTC.